What follows are 14 T cell receptor beta chains derived from one specimen sequenced in a study of blood T cell repertoires in COVID-19 (dated by TCRdb to 2018 to 2020). Library preparation employed the immunoSEQ multiplex PCR assay. TCRdb carries this immuneACCESS record with in-frame sequences only. Its versions omit some clonotypes, under half of them owing to an unresolved V gene in the studies checked, with the rest unexplained. For this sample the table gives approximately 260,000 clones, of which 75% to 90% were detected only once. Around 12% of the sample is held by the ten biggest clonotypes. Sequenced: peripheral blood. The receptors were gathered from a woman aged 55-75 years with active or convalescent COVID-19.

The V and J genes are TRBV2 and TRBJ1-1; D might be TRBD1 (5 bases). The CDR3 is 14 residues long. The germline gives CDR1 SNHLY, CDR2 FYNNEI. V dropped 6 bases and J dropped 4 bases, with 15 bases sitting between them. Here the CDR3 reads CASSGRVRGTEAFF. The CDR3 DNA is TGTGCCAGCAGCGGCAGGGTGCGGGGCACTGAAGCTTTCTTT.

J is TRBJ2-3 and V is TRBV10-3; 8 positions match TRBD1. The V gene's germline CDR1 is ENHRY and CDR2 SYGVKD. With V trimmed by 6 bases and J by 2 bases, 7 bases remained unmatched. This CDR3 has 15 amino acids. The CDR3 bases are TGTGCCATCAGCCGGGGACAGGCTGCCACAGATACGCAGTATTTT. It is translated as CAISRGQAATDTQYF.

The genes are TRBV3-1 (or the pseudogene TRBV3-2) and TRBJ1-2, with 8 bases identical to TRBD1. V was pared by 0 bases and J by 4 bases, with 4 bases of the junction left unmatched. The germline V gene encodes CDR1 LGHDT and CDR2 YNNKEL (reference sequence). CDR3 size: 15 residues. CDR3 region: CASSQDAGQGYGYTF. CDR3 DNA: TGTGCCAGCAGCCAAGATGCCGGACAGGGCTATGGCTACACCTTC.

This chain links TRBV4-1 with TRBJ2-3, with 7 bases aligning to TRBD2. V gave up 1 base and J gave up 3 bases; unmatched junction bases: 10. Per germline, CDR1 MGHRA and CDR2 YSYEKL. This CDR3 spans 17 amino acids. The CDR3 reads CASSQVPGRGRTDTQYF. DNA for the CDR3: TGCGCCAGCAGCCAAGTACCTGGGCGGGGGAGGACAGATACGCAGTATTTT.

This clone was observed a few times. The rearrangement joins TRBV6-2 or TRBV6-3 to TRBJ2-1; the match to TRBD2 covers 9 bases. The germline CDR1 and CDR2 sequences are MNHEY and SVGEGT. The CDR3 sequence is 14 residues long. Germline trimming cut 2 bases from V and 6 bases from J; bases unmatched to any gene: 2. In DNA, the CDR3 is TGTGCCAGCAGTTACCTAGCGGGGACCAATGAGCAGTTCTTC. Protein product: CASSYLAGTNEQFF.

This chain joins TRBV9 and TRBJ2-2, with TRBD2 matching 9 bases. Germline values: CDR1 SGDLS, CDR2 YYNGEE. This CDR3 has 14 residues. Trimming cost V 10 bases and J 8 bases; bases outside gene matches: 12. CDR3 protein: CARGRGGPAGELFF. The CDR3 DNA is TGTGCCCGCGGGAGGGGGGGACCCGCGGGGGAGCTGTTTTTT.

The gene calls are TRBV7-2 and TRBJ2-3; TRBD2 matches 13 bases. After removal of 1 base from V and 5 bases from J, the junction contained 6 bases not matched to a gene. Germline V gene sequence: CDR1 SGHTA, CDR2 FQGNSA. This CDR3 is 17 amino acids long. CDR3 amino acids: CASSLVATSGGRDTQYF. The CDR3 nucleotides are TGTGCCAGCAGCTTAGTTGCGACTAGCGGGGGGAGAGATACGCAGTATTTT. The full variable domain, in which reference TRBV7-2 and TRBJ2-3 provide the parts outside the CDR3, is GAGVSQSPSNKVTEKGKDVELRCDPISGHTALYWYRQSLGQGLEFLIYFQGNSAPDKSGLPSDRFSAERTGGSVSTLTIQRTQQEDSAVYLCASSLVATSGGRDTQYFGPGTRLTVL.

A few counts support this clone. This rearrangement joins TRBV6-6 to TRBJ1-6; 9 nucleotides match TRBD1. This CDR3 contains 16 residues. J was trimmed by 7 bases and V by 4 bases; bases with no gene match: 8. Germline values: CDR1 MNHNY, CDR2 SVGAGI (reference sequence). CDR3 bases: TGTGCCAGCAGTTTGGGACAGGGAAGGTTGAATTCACCCCTCCACTTT. Translated: CASSLGQGRLNSPLHF.

V gene TRBV25-1 combines with J gene TRBJ1-2; the match to TRBD1 covers 10 bases. The CDR3 sequence is 17 residues long. V lost 0 bases, J lost 7 bases, and 11 bases stayed unmatched. The V gene's germline CDR1 is MGHDK and CDR2 SYGVNS. This CDR3 reads CASSEYIRDRGTGGYTF. The DNA for the CDR3 is TGTGCCAGCAGTGAATATATCCGGGACAGGGGTACGGGTGGCTACACCTTC.

This clone was counted a few times. The rearrangement uses TRBV19 and TRBJ1-3; possibly TRBD1 for D (6 bases). The CDR3 is 17 residues long. Germline-derived CDR1 and CDR2 are LNHDA and SQIVND (reference sequence). The ends were cut back, 5 bases at V and 0 bases at J, with 17 bases in the middle. CDR3 residues: CASSALNRDRSGNTIYF. CDR3 nucleotide sequence: TGTGCCAGTAGTGCCCTGAACAGGGACCGCTCTGGAAACACCATATATTTT.

This chain uses TRBV6-5 with TRBJ2-1; 15 bases fit TRBD2. Trimming took 2 bases from V and 8 from J; bases not matched to a gene: 4. The V gene's germline CDR1 is MNHEY and CDR2 SVGAGI. This CDR3 is built from 16 residues. CDR3 coding DNA: TGTGCCAGCAGTTACGCCCGGACTAGCGGGGGGGATGAGCAGTTCTTC. It specifies CASSYARTSGGDEQFF.

The chain couples TRBV6-6 to TRBJ1-2; D is uncertain. The CDR3 runs to 14 residues. Germline loops: CDR1 MNHNY, CDR2 SVGAGI (reference sequence). The ends were cut back, 6 bases at V and 8 bases at J, with 19 bases in the middle. This CDR3 reads CASSPTGAFGGYTF. CDR3 coding DNA: TGTGCCAGCAGCCCAACCGGAGCATTCGGAGGCTACACCTTC.

The J gene is TRBJ1-2, the V gene TRBV30; D is ambiguous. The CDR3 runs to 12 residues. V gave up 0 bases and J gave up 3 bases, with 5 bases separating them. Per the germline V gene, CDR1 is GTSNPN and CDR2 is SVGIG (reference sequence). The CDR3 protein is CAWSVLYYGYTF. As DNA, the CDR3 is TGTGCCTGGAGTGTACTCTACTATGGCTACACCTTC.

This chain uses TRBV6-5 with TRBJ1-2; D not certain. V gave up 6 bases and J gave up 0 bases, with 14 bases separating them. Germline-derived CDR1 and CDR2 are MNHEY and SVGAGI. The CDR3 sequence is 15 residues long. CDR3 sequence (DNA): TGTGCCAGCAGATTCACGGGAGGAGCTAACTATGGCTACACCTTC. This gives the protein CASRFTGGANYGYTF.